These 28 T cell receptor beta chains came from one sample sequenced in a study of blood T cell repertoires in COVID-19. Libraries were prepared by immunoSEQ multiplex PCR; TCRdb keeps only in-frame clonotypes and omits some of them. The sample records roughly 25,000 clones, about 82% being singletons. The sequencing input was peripheral blood. The receptors shown here come from a human donor with active COVID-19. The donor label of this sample is uncertain.

This chain uses TRBV19 with TRBJ1-2; 10 nucleotides match TRBD1. With V trimmed by 3 bases and J by 4 bases, 11 bases remained unmatched. CDR3 length: 17 residues. CDR1 and CDR2 (germline): LNHDA, SQIVND (reference sequence). The CDR3 DNA follows: TGTGCCAGTAGTATCTTAGGACAGGGGGTATCTGGCTATGGCTACACCTTC. Its protein product is CASSILGQGVSGYGYTF.

This chain links TRBV6-4 with TRBJ2-3, with TRBD2 identical over 7 bases. The length of the CDR3 is 14 residues. Germline V gives CDR1 MRHNA, CDR2 SNTAGT. V gave up 4 bases and J gave up 2 bases; unmatched junction bases: 3. CDR3 protein: CASSAGGSTDTQYF. CDR3 bases: TGTGCCAGCAGTGCGGGAGGATCCACAGATACGCAGTATTTT.

The chain links TRBV5-4 to TRBJ1-3, with D perhaps TRBD1 (6 bases). The V end was cut by 1 base, the J end by 1 base, with 15 bases between. From germline, CDR1 is SGHNT and CDR2 YYREEE (reference sequence). This CDR3 has 17 residues. As DNA, the CDR3 is TGTGCCAGCAGCTTGACTTTAGACAGGAGGTCTGGAAACACCATATATTTT. Translation gives CASSLTLDRRSGNTIYF. The complete variable domain, with remaining parts taken from reference TRBV5-4 and TRBJ1-3, reads ETGVTQSPTHLIKTRGQQVTLRCSSQSGHNTVSWYQQALGQGPQFIFQYYREEENGRGNFPPRFSGLQFPNYSSELNVNALELDDSALYLCASSLTLDRRSGNTIYFGEGSWLTVV.

CDR3 nucleotides: TGTGCCAGCAACAAAGGGGGAGCGGATGAAAAACTGTTTTTT. As protein: CASNKGGADEKLFF. The chain combines TRBV6-5 with TRBJ1-4; possibly TRBD1 for D (6 bases). V lost 7 bases, J lost 6 bases, and 15 bases lay in between. CDR1 is MNHEY, CDR2 SVGAGI, per germline. The CDR3 covers 14 residues.

The chain carries TRBV28 and TRBJ2-1, with 14 nucleotides matching TRBD2. The germline V gene has CDR1 MDHEN and CDR2 SYDVKM. This CDR3 has 14 residues. The V and J ends lost 8 bases and 7 bases, in that order; junction bases with no gene match: 4. DNA of the CDR3: TGTGCCAGCGGACTAGCGGGAGGCCGGAATGAGCAGTTCTTC. It translates to CASGLAGGRNEQFF.

The chain employs TRBV12-5 and TRBJ1-6; possible D gene TRBD1, 6 bases. The CDR3 is made up of 17 amino acids. V lost 3 bases and J lost 8, with 20 bases in between. The germline V gene encodes CDR1 LGHNT and CDR2 FRNRAP. DNA of the CDR3: TGTGCTAGTGGTTTTTGGACGAACAGGGTTAGGGATTCACCCCTCCACTTT. Translation gives CASGFWTNRVRDSPLHF.

This chain joins TRBV18 and TRBJ2-7; 10 nucleotides agree with TRBD1. The J segment lost 3 bases and the V segment lost 6 bases, leaving 8 bases of the junction unmatched. Germline assignment: CDR1 KGHSH and CDR2 LQKENI. This CDR3 is built from 15 residues. In DNA, the CDR3 is TGTGCCAGCTCCCCGACAGGGGGCAAAGGCTACGAGCAGTACTTC. Amino acid sequence: CASSPTGGKGYEQYF.

The rearrangement joins TRBV5-4 to TRBJ1-1; tentative D call: TRBD1 (5 bases). The V end was cut by 4 bases, the J end by 1 base, with 14 bases between. The length of the CDR3 is 15 residues. CDR1 and CDR2 (germline): SGHNT, YYREEE (reference sequence). The CDR3 region has the DNA TGTGCCAGCAGCCGTTCGACAGAGACGAACACTGAAGCTTTCTTT. Its protein is CASSRSTETNTEAFF.

The chain employs TRBV29-1 and TRBJ2-1; tentative D call: TRBD1 (5 bases). Trimming cost V 8 bases and J 6 bases, with 20 bases left between them. CDR3 length: 14 residues. Germline CDR1 is SQVTM and CDR2 is ANQGSEA. CDR3: CSTGGALSGNEQFF. The CDR3 DNA reads as TGCAGCACTGGTGGGGCTCTGTCGGGCAATGAGCAGTTCTTC.

V usage is TRBV11-2 and J usage is TRBJ2-3; TRBD1 agrees at 7 bases. Germline CDR1 and CDR2: SGHAT and FQNNGV. CDR3 length: 17 residues. V shed 5 bases, J shed 2 bases, and the junction held 13 bases outside the gene matches. CDR3 DNA: TGTGCCAGCAGCCCGATAGAGGGGGCGACAAACACAGATACGCAGTATTTT. This sequence encodes CASSPIEGATNTDTQYF.

V is TRBV5-8 and J is TRBJ1-5; 8 bases map to TRBD1. The junction had 22 bases not matched to a gene; V was cut back by 4 bases and J by 7 bases. The CDR3 covers 19 residues. The germline V gene has CDR1 SGHTS and CDR2 YDEGEE. The CDR3 bases are TGTGCCAGCAGCCTAACAATGTATAAATCGGACAGGGAAGGCCAGCCCCAGCATTTT. It specifies CASSLTMYKSDREGQPQHF.

There are a few counts of this clone. The J gene is TRBJ2-2, the V gene TRBV4-2, with D unclear. CDR1 is LGHNA, CDR2 YNFKEQ, per germline. This CDR3 is 15 amino acids long. Trimming pared 2 bases from V and 6 bases from J, leaving 13 bases between. CDR3 region: CASSQLDRWAGELFF. The CDR3 nucleotides are TGTGCCAGCAGCCAACTAGATAGGTGGGCCGGGGAGCTGTTTTTT.

The genes are TRBV18 and TRBJ2-3; D is unresolved. Trimming removed 3 bases at V and 2 bases at J, with 9 bases between. Germline V CDR1 and CDR2: KGHSH, LQKENI. This CDR3 is 14 amino acids long. CDR3 amino acids: CASSPISVTDTQYF. The CDR3 DNA reads TGTGCCAGCTCACCCATATCGGTCACAGATACGCAGTATTTT.

This rearrangement joins TRBV5-1 to TRBJ1-1; 7 bases agree with TRBD1. The CDR3 covers 14 residues. CDR1 and CDR2 (germline): SGHRS, YFSETQ. The junction had 3 bases not matched to a gene; V was cut back by 4 bases and J by 0 bases. The CDR3 DNA is TGCGCCAGCAGCGTGACAGGGATGAACACTGAAGCTTTCTTT. It specifies CASSVTGMNTEAFF.

Turning to this clone: No DNA is shown, since the ends of the CDR3 on it are uncertain; the CDR3 is the one TCRdb lists. The chain joins TRBV21-1 to TRBJ1-3; the table's D call, TRBD1, was not checked against the DNA. TRBV21-1 is recorded as a pseudogene. The CDR3 numbers 19 amino acids, ends counted. This CDR3 reads CASSKEVGQGASKGNTIYF.

This CDR3 reads CASMPGTGYGYGYTF. In DNA, the CDR3 is TGTGCCAGCATGCCCGGGACAGGATATGGCTATGGCTACACCTTC. The J gene is TRBJ1-2, the V gene TRBV6-5, with 8 bases matching TRBD1. The CDR3 length is 15 residues. From germline, CDR1 is MNHEY and CDR2 SVGAGI. The V segment lost 7 bases and the J segment 4 bases; nucleotides outside the gene matches: 11.

The gene calls are TRBV2 and TRBJ2-5, with D possibly matching TRBD2 (6 bases). With 7 bases removed from V and 4 bases from J, the gap between germline ends came to 16 bases. This CDR3 has 14 residues. The V gene's germline CDR1 is SNHLY and CDR2 FYNNEI. Here the CDR3 reads CASMMTGVGETQYF. The CDR3, as DNA: TGTGCCAGCATGATGACGGGAGTAGGAGAGACCCAGTACTTC. The full variable domain, in which reference TRBV2 and TRBJ2-5 provide the parts outside the CDR3, is EPEVTQTPSHQVTQMGQEVILRCVPISNHLYFYWYRQILGQKVEFLVSFYNNEISEKSEIFDDQFSVERPDGSNFTLKIRSTKLEDSAMYFCASMMTGVGETQYFGPGTRLLVL.

In DNA form, the CDR3 reads TGTGCCAGCAGCTTACGTAGTACCGAGACCCAGTACTTC. Protein sequence: CASSLRSTETQYF. V and J are TRBV7-9 and TRBJ2-5; D remains ambiguous. CDR1 and CDR2 from the germline V gene are SEHNR and FQNEAQ (reference sequence). This CDR3 comprises 13 residues. V dropped 2 bases and J dropped 5 bases, with 9 bases sitting between them.

The V call is TRBV18, the J call TRBJ1-2; tentatively, D is TRBD1 (5 bases). V lost 0 bases to trimming and J lost 0 bases, with 11 bases between them. The CDR3 spans 16 residues. Per the germline V gene, CDR1 is KGHSH and CDR2 is LQKENI. In nucleotides, the CDR3 is TGTGCCAGCTCACCACCTTCTTTAGGGGCTAACTATGGCTACACCTTC. Translated, it gives CASSPPSLGANYGYTF.

V usage is TRBV19 and J usage is TRBJ1-2; D is ambiguous. The V gene lost 5 bases and the J gene lost 4 bases, with 23 bases spanning the gap. The germline V gene has CDR1 LNHDA and CDR2 SQIVND (reference sequence). The CDR3 length is 17 residues. The CDR3 DNA is TGTGCCAGTAGTTCTCAGGCCGGTGGGAGATTATTCTATGGCTACACCTTC. It is translated as CASSSQAGGRLFYGYTF.

V is TRBV27 and J is TRBJ2-5; 7 nucleotides match TRBD1. J gave up 2 bases and V 1 base, and 7 bases lay outside the gene matches. Germline V gene lookup returns CDR1 MNHEY and CDR2 SMNVEV (reference sequence). This CDR3 spans 16 amino acids. The CDR3: CASSLYTGVAQETQYF. CDR3 nucleotide sequence: TGTGCCAGCAGTTTATATACAGGGGTGGCACAAGAGACCCAGTACTTC.

V is TRBV7-9 and J is TRBJ2-7, with D hard to call. There are 12 residues in the CDR3. V shed 5 bases and J shed 5 bases, with 10 bases lying between them. CDR1 and CDR2 from the germline V gene are SEHNR and FQNEAQ (reference sequence). The CDR3 region is CASSPTSDEQYF. CDR3 bases: TGTGCCAGCAGCCCTACAAGCGACGAGCAGTACTTC.

This rearrangement joins TRBV7-3 to TRBJ2-7, with 8 nucleotides matching TRBD2. Germline CDR1 and CDR2: SGHTA and FQGTGA. The CDR3 length is 14 residues. The V gene end was trimmed by 2 bases and the J gene end by 3 bases; junction bases not matched to a gene: 3. The CDR3 spells CASSLGRGDYEQYF. In DNA, the CDR3 is TGTGCCAGCAGCTTAGGGCGGGGGGACTACGAGCAGTACTTC.

The V gene is TRBV7-4, the J gene TRBJ1-2; D not resolved. Germline V lookup: CDR1 SGHVT, CDR2 SQSDAQ. Trimming shortened V by 5 bases and J by 3 bases, and 25 bases separated the two germline ends. This CDR3 is built from 18 residues. CDR3 loop: CASSHPRTRYDLDYGYTF. CDR3 sequence (DNA): TGTGCCAGCAGCCACCCAAGGACTCGATACGACCTCGACTATGGCTACACCTTC.

The genes are TRBV6-5 and TRBJ2-5; 8 nucleotides agree with TRBD1. Germline V gives CDR1 MNHEY, CDR2 SVGAGI. The CDR3 spans 15 residues. The junction had 7 bases not matched to a gene; V was cut back by 5 bases and J by 2 bases. The CDR3 sequence: CASSTRDRQQETQYF. The CDR3 region has the DNA TGTGCCAGCAGTACCCGGGACAGGCAACAAGAGACCCAGTACTTC.

This chain links TRBV7-8 with TRBJ2-2; TRBD1 aligns across 11 bases. The CDR3 consists of 18 residues. Unmatched junction bases numbered 12, after V lost 6 bases and J lost 3 bases. The germline V gene encodes CDR1 SGHVS and CDR2 FQNEAQ. The CDR3 is CASRFRTGGRSDTGELFF. CDR3 in DNA: TGTGCCAGCAGGTTCAGGACAGGGGGCAGGTCGGACACCGGGGAGCTGTTTTTT.

The gene calls are TRBV25-1 and TRBJ2-5; 8 bases align to TRBD2. This CDR3 is 15 amino acids long. Per germline, CDR1 MGHDK and CDR2 SYGVNS. With V trimmed by 2 bases and J by 2 bases, 4 bases remained unmatched. The CDR3 region is CASSEPGTRQETQYF. Here the CDR3 DNA reads TGTGCCAGCAGTGAACCAGGGACTAGGCAAGAGACCCAGTACTTC. Drawing the rest from reference TRBV25-1 and TRBJ2-5, the complete variable domain is EADIYQTPRYLVIGTGKKITLECSQTMGHDKMYWYQQDPGMELHLIHYSYGVNSTEKGDLSSESTVSRIRTEHFPLTLESARPSHTSQYLCASSEPGTRQETQYFGPGTRLLVL.

The chain couples TRBV2 to TRBJ2-7; the D gene is possibly TRBD1 (6 bases). The CDR3 runs 13 residues. V was shortened by 7 bases and J by 6 bases, with 16 bases between the two germline ends. CDR1 and CDR2 (germline): SNHLY, FYNNEI. The CDR3 spells CASNERNRAEQYF. The CDR3 DNA follows: TGTGCCAGCAACGAAAGGAACAGGGCCGAGCAGTACTTC.